The 20 T cell receptor beta chains in this list originate from one sample, sequenced in a study of T cell responses to AZD1222 COVID-19 vaccine. Generated by immunoSEQ multiplex PCR, the TCRdb table keeps only in-frame clones and is missing some. The sample comprises approximately 120,000 clones, 70% to 90% of which are singletons, and approximately 15% rests with the top ten. The source was peripheral blood, collected on day 0 of AZD1222 vaccination. These receptors originate from an adult in good health.

This chain connects TRBV5-1 to TRBJ1-1; D unresolved. This CDR3 has 13 residues. Germline lookup yields CDR1 SGHRS and CDR2 YFSETQ. With 4 bases removed from V and 7 bases from J, the gap between germline ends came to 14 bases. The CDR3 coding sequence is TGCGCCAGCAGCAACGGAGGAACTGGTGAAGCTTTCTTT. Protein sequence: CASSNGGTGEAFF. The whole variable domain, filled in from reference TRBV5-1 and TRBJ1-1, reads KAGVTQTPRYLIKTRGQQVTLSCSPISGHRSVSWYQQTPGQGLQFLFEYFSETQRNKGNFPGRFSGRQFSNSRSEMNVSTLELGDSALYLCASSNGGTGEAFFGQGTRLTVV.

This rearrangement joins TRBV6-6 to TRBJ1-4, with TRBD1 matching 7 bases. Germline-derived CDR1 and CDR2 are MNHNY and SVGAGI (reference sequence). The CDR3 loop spans 16 amino acids. V lost 5 bases and J lost 8; bases outside the gene matches: 14. CDR3: CASSRQQGFRYEKLFF. The DNA of the CDR3 is TGTGCCAGCAGTCGACAACAGGGGTTTAGGTACGAAAAACTGTTTTTT.

This chain links TRBV11-3 with TRBJ2-1; D perhaps matches TRBD1 (5 bases). Trimming removed 2 bases at V and 7 bases at J, with 12 bases between. CDR1 is SGHNT, CDR2 YENEEA, per germline. The CDR3 covers 14 residues. CDR3 in amino acids: CASSLIRGRNEQFF. The CDR3 DNA reads TGTGCCAGCAGCTTAATAAGGGGTCGAAATGAGCAGTTCTTC.

This chain uses TRBV5-4 with TRBJ1-1; perhaps TRBD1 as D (5 bases). V dropped 0 bases and J dropped 0 bases, with 12 bases sitting between them. Germline V gene lookup returns CDR1 SGHNT and CDR2 YYREEE (reference sequence). The CDR3 extends over 16 amino acids. CDR3 sequence reads: CASSLGQGIMNTEAFF. For the CDR3, the DNA is TGTGCCAGCAGCTTGGGGCAGGGTATAATGAACACTGAAGCTTTCTTT.

Written as DNA, the CDR3 is TGTGCCAGTAGTATCGGACAGGGGTCCTACGAGCAGTACTTC. Translating gives CASSIGQGSYEQYF. V gene TRBV19 combines with J gene TRBJ2-7, with 9 bases identical to TRBD1. V lost 3 bases, J lost 1 base, and 1 base stayed unmatched. The V gene's germline CDR1 is LNHDA and CDR2 SQIVND (reference sequence). The length of the CDR3 is 14 residues.

CDR3 coding DNA: TGTGCCATCAGTGACCCGGGGGGGGTCAAAAACATTCAGTACTTC. It translates to CAISDPGGVKNIQYF. This chain connects TRBV10-3 to TRBJ2-4; 8 nucleotides agree with TRBD2. There are 15 residues in the CDR3. V shed 3 bases, J shed 3 bases, and the junction held 4 bases outside the gene matches. Per germline, CDR1 ENHRY and CDR2 SYGVKD.

The chain links TRBV7-3 to TRBJ2-3; the D is unclear. CDR3 length: 13 amino acids. CDR1 is SGHTA and CDR2 is FQGTGA in the germline V gene. V was pared by 4 bases and J by 10 bases, with 15 bases between. DNA of the CDR3: TGTGCCAGCAGCTCTGGACGAGGCTCTCCGCAGTATTTT. This codes for CASSSGRGSPQYF.

The chain's CDR3 is CASGAAHGSGYTF. CDR3 bases: TGTGCCAGTGGAGCGGCTCACGGGAGCGGCTACACCTTC. The chain combines TRBV3-1 (or the pseudogene TRBV3-2) with TRBJ1-2, with D unclear. The V end was cut by 9 bases, the J end by 8 bases, with 19 bases between. The CDR3 is 13 residues long. Germline lookup yields CDR1 LGHDT and CDR2 YNNKEL (reference sequence).

CDR3 sequence: CASSQPLGGLGYEQYF. CDR3 bases: TGCGCCAGCAGCCAACCCCTCGGGGGTTTGGGGTACGAGCAGTACTTC. The chain joins TRBV5-1 to TRBJ2-7; tentative D call: TRBD2 (6 bases). Looked up from germline, CDR1 is SGHRS and CDR2 is YFSETQ. The CDR3 has 16 residues. V was clipped by 4 bases and J by 4 bases, with 21 bases between them. Supplemented by reference TRBV5-1 and TRBJ2-7, the full variable domain reads KAGVTQTPRYLIKTRGQQVTLSCSPISGHRSVSWYQQTPGQGLQFLFEYFSETQRNKGNFPGRFSGRQFSNSRSEMNVSTLELGDSALYLCASSQPLGGLGYEQYFGPGTRLTVT.

Only one count was recorded for this clone. The V gene is TRBV19, the J gene TRBJ2-2; D is ambiguous. Germline CDR1 is LNHDA and CDR2 is SQIVND (reference sequence). The CDR3 totals 14 residues. Trimming removed 5 bases from V and 2 bases from J, with 9 bases in between. The CDR3: CASSLQANTGELFF. CDR3 sequence (DNA): TGTGCCAGTAGTCTCCAGGCAAACACCGGGGAGCTGTTTTTT.

V is TRBV5-1 and J is TRBJ1-2; D gene unclear. Germline V lookup: CDR1 SGHRS, CDR2 YFSETQ. V was trimmed by 0 bases and J by 7 bases, leaving 13 bases between them. CDR3 size: 14 residues. CDR3 amino acids: CASSLAVTQFGYTF. The CDR3 coding sequence is TGCGCCAGCAGCTTGGCGGTCACGCAGTTTGGCTACACCTTC. Full variable domain (rest looked up from reference TRBV5-1 and TRBJ1-2): KAGVTQTPRYLIKTRGQQVTLSCSPISGHRSVSWYQQTPGQGLQFLFEYFSETQRNKGNFPGRFSGRQFSNSRSEMNVSTLELGDSALYLCASSLAVTQFGYTFGSGTRLTVV.

The chain carries TRBV28 and TRBJ2-1; D tentatively reads TRBD1 or TRBD2 (5 bases each). CDR1 is MDHEN and CDR2 is SYDVKM in the germline V gene. Trimming stripped 6 bases from V and 6 bases from J, with 18 bases between. The CDR3 sequence is 15 residues long. Written as DNA, the CDR3 is TGTGCCAGCAGGGCCGTAATCGGGGCGGCCAATGAGCAGTTCTTC. This encodes CASRAVIGAANEQFF.

The chain links TRBV6-2 or TRBV6-3 to TRBJ1-1; D is ambiguous. Germline lookup yields CDR1 MNHEY and CDR2 SVGEGT. The CDR3 consists of 15 residues. V was clipped by 5 bases and J by 0 bases, with 13 bases between them. The CDR3 region has the DNA TGTGCCAGCAGTAAGTGGACGGAGATGAACACTGAAGCTTTCTTT. Protein sequence: CASSKWTEMNTEAFF.

The V and J genes are TRBV28 and TRBJ1-6; 9 positions match TRBD1. J gave up 10 bases and V 5 bases, and 18 bases lay outside the gene matches. The CDR3 spans 18 residues. In germline, CDR1 is MDHEN, CDR2 SYDVKM. The CDR3 DNA follows: TGTGCCAGCAGTCGACTCTGGACCGGACAGGGGAATAGGTCACCCCTCCACTTT. As protein: CASSRLWTGQGNRSPLHF.

This clone was seen a single time. For the CDR3, the DNA is TGCGCCAGCTTCAAAGCCGGGAACACTGAAGCTTTCTTT. This gives the protein CASFKAGNTEAFF. The chain couples TRBV5-1 to TRBJ1-1; D is uncertain. The CDR3 totals 13 residues. Trimming pared 7 bases from V and 1 base from J, leaving 11 bases between. The germline gives CDR1 SGHRS, CDR2 YFSETQ.

The rearrangement uses TRBV19 and TRBJ2-3, with TRBD2 identical over 16 bases. Germline V gene data show CDR1 as LNHDA and CDR2 as SQIVND (reference sequence). The CDR3 consists of 20 residues. The ends lost 0 bases at V and 4 bases at J; junction bases unmatched: 10. This CDR3 reads CASSIDRSGTSGRAADTQYF. The CDR3 DNA reads TGTGCCAGTAGTATAGATCGCTCCGGGACTAGCGGGAGGGCCGCAGATACGCAGTATTTT.

This chain links TRBV6-1 with TRBJ1-2; D gene ambiguous. CDR1 and CDR2 from the germline V gene are MNHNS and SASEGT. This CDR3 comprises 14 residues. The V gene lost 2 bases and the J gene lost 3 bases, with 10 bases spanning the gap. As DNA, the CDR3 is TGTGCCAGCAGTGAAATCGCGTCACACTATGGCTACACCTTC. Translating gives CASSEIASHYGYTF.

V is TRBV6-5 and J is TRBJ2-7; 7 positions match TRBD1. Unmatched junction bases numbered 14, after V lost 7 bases and J lost 2 bases. Per germline, CDR1 MNHEY and CDR2 SVGAGI. This CDR3 contains 16 residues. DNA for the CDR3: TGTGCCAGCACCTACTCGAGGGACAGCGAAACCTACGAGCAGTACGTC. Amino acids: CASTYSRDSETYEQYV.

The chain carries TRBV11-2 and TRBJ2-5, with D possibly TRBD2 on 6 matching bases. Trimming took off 5 bases at V and 3 bases at J, with 16 bases between the two ends. The germline CDR1 and CDR2 sequences are SGHAT and FQNNGV. The CDR3 covers 15 residues. CDR3 DNA: TGTGCCAGCAGCCCCCGTCCGTGGGGGGAAGAGACCCAGTACTTC. It is translated as CASSPRPWGEETQYF. Drawing the rest from reference TRBV11-2 and TRBJ2-5, the complete variable domain is EAGVAQSPRYKIIEKRQSVAFWCNPISGHATLYWYQQILGQGPKLLIQFQNNGVVDDSQLPKDRFSAERLKGVDSTLKIQPAKLEDSAVYLCASSPRPWGEETQYFGPGTRLLVL.

The chain has TRBV6-1 and TRBJ1-2; D ambiguous. Germline V lookup: CDR1 MNHNS, CDR2 SASEGT. The V end lost 0 bases, the J end lost 6 bases, and 11 bases lay between the germline ends. CDR3 size: 14 residues. The CDR3 bases are TGTGCCAGCAGTGAAGCGGGGAGAGGTAATGGCTACACCTTC. The encoded protein is CASSEAGRGNGYTF.